Listed here are 26 T cell receptor beta chains from one sample, sequenced in a study of yellow fever vaccine responses in identical twins. TCRdb analysed the RT-PCR reads with MiXCR anew, one entry per CDR3 protein. In the table there are roughly 3,000 distinct CDR3 sequences, 88% of which are singletons. Here the sequenced sample was T cells from blood (PBMCs), unsorted or a sorted subset (not recorded which), taken before or after yellow fever vaccination (not recorded which). Every receptor here comes from a woman under 30 who received the yellow fever vaccine.

This clonotype was observed once. In DNA form, the CDR3 reads TGCAGCGCTATGGACAGGGAGCCCTACGAGCAGTACTTC. It is translated as CSAMDREPYEQYF. This chain connects TRBV29-1 to TRBJ2-7; 8 nucleotides match TRBD1. The CDR3 covers 13 residues. Trimming at V came to 7 bases and at J to 2 bases, leaving 7 bases not matched to a gene. Germline assignment: CDR1 SQVTM and CDR2 ANQGSEA.

The chain is built from TRBV11-1 and TRBJ2-1, with D possibly being TRBD1 (5 bases). Germline-derived CDR1 and CDR2 are SGHAT and FQDESV (reference sequence). The CDR3 spans 12 residues. V lost 5 bases to trimming and J lost 4 bases, with 6 bases between them. The CDR3 sequence is CASSRQYNEQFF. CDR3 coding DNA: TGTGCCAGCAGCCGACAGTACAATGAGCAGTTCTTC.

V gene TRBV10-3 combines with J gene TRBJ2-7, with D possibly matching TRBD2 (6 bases). V was pared by 11 bases and J by 6 bases, with 20 bases between. This CDR3 region has 13 residues. Germline loops: CDR1 ENHRY, CDR2 SYGVKD. The CDR3, as DNA: TGTGCCGTCAAGCAGCGGGTGGCCAGCGAGCAGTACTTC. It specifies CAVKQRVASEQYF.

This clonotype has just a few counts. The chain recombines TRBV29-1 with TRBJ2-3; D is unresolved. The CDR3 is 11 residues long. The V gene lost 4 bases and the J gene lost 3 bases, with 5 bases spanning the gap. CDR1 is SQVTM and CDR2 is ANQGSEA in the germline V gene. In nucleotides, the CDR3 is TGCAGCGTTGCCCAAACAGATACGCAGTATTTT. Its translation is CSVAQTDTQYF.

The CDR3: CASSFGRTNTEAFF. CDR3 nucleotides: TGTGCCAGCAGCTTCGGACGGACGAACACTGAAGCTTTCTTT. This chain links TRBV14 with TRBJ1-1; D ambiguous. Germline assignment: CDR1 SGHDN and CDR2 FVKESK. This CDR3 is built from 14 residues. V was cut by 5 bases and J by 1 base, with 11 bases left in between.

The V and J genes are TRBV21-1 and TRBJ1-1; the table's D call of TRBD1 was not tested on the DNA. TRBV21-1 is listed as a pseudogene. The CDR3 is 17 residues long. The CDR3 protein is CASRNGQAMEENTEAFF. CDR3 sequence (DNA): TGTGCCAGCAGGAACGGACAGGCAATGGAGGAGAACACTGAAGCTTTCTTT.

The chain is built from TRBV11-1 and TRBJ2-7, with D tentatively TRBD1 (5 bases). This CDR3 has 15 residues. Trimming removed 2 bases from V and 0 bases from J, with 11 bases in between. The germline V gene has CDR1 SGHAT and CDR2 FQDESV (reference sequence). CDR3: CASSLSGIGSYEQYF. In nucleotides, the CDR3 is TGTGCCAGCAGCTTATCAGGGATCGGCTCCTACGAGCAGTACTTC.

The count of this clonotype is one. The chain recombines TRBV11-1 with TRBJ1-3; D not certain. Trimming removed 0 bases at V and 3 bases at J, with 0 bases between. The CDR3 runs to 12 residues. The germline gives CDR1 SGHAT, CDR2 FQDESV (reference sequence). The CDR3 sequence is CASSLAGNTIYF. For the CDR3, the DNA is TGTGCCAGCAGCTTAGCTGGAAACACCATATATTTT.

The chain uses TRBV10-2 and TRBJ2-3; unclear D gene. The length of the CDR3 is 11 residues. The germline CDR1 and CDR2 sequences are WSHSY and SAAADI. V dropped 4 bases and J dropped 6 bases, with 5 bases sitting between them. The CDR3 loop reads CASSAIDTQYF. The CDR3 bases are TGCGCCAGCAGTGCGATTGATACGCAGTATTTT.

The chain joins TRBV14 to TRBJ2-7; 9 nucleotides agree with TRBD2. There are 15 residues in the CDR3. Germline V CDR1 and CDR2: SGHDN, FVKESK. Trimming took 4 bases from V and 2 from J; bases not matched to a gene: 6. The CDR3 is CASSRTSGYPYEQYF. CDR3 DNA: TGTGCCAGCAGCCGCACTAGCGGGTATCCCTACGAGCAGTACTTC.

The CDR3 coding sequence is TGCGCCAGTGAAATTGCGAACACCGGGGAGCTGTTTTTT. It codes for CASEIANTGELFF. The genes are TRBV5-1 and TRBJ2-2; D is unclear. This CDR3 is 13 amino acids long. Germline CDR1 and CDR2: SGHRS and YFSETQ. Trimming took off 8 bases at V and 0 bases at J, with 8 bases between the two ends.

J is TRBJ2-2 and V is TRBV6-4, with D perhaps matching TRBD1 (5 bases). This CDR3 has 14 residues. Trimming took off 0 bases at V and 5 bases at J, with 7 bases between the two ends. Germline V CDR1 and CDR2: MRHNA, SNTAGT. As DNA, the CDR3 is TGTGCCAGCAGTGACTCCAGGGAAACCGGGGAGCTGTTTTTT. Translation gives CASSDSRETGELFF.

The rearrangement joins TRBV7-9 to TRBJ1-5; no firm D call. CDR1 is SEHNR, CDR2 FQNEAQ, per germline (reference sequence). Trimming removed 1 base at V and 4 bases at J, with 5 bases between. This CDR3 has 13 residues. CDR3 in DNA: TGTGCCAGCAGCTTAGGTTGGAATCAGCCCCAGCATTTT. This encodes CASSLGWNQPQHF.

This clonotype has more than one count but fewer than ten. V and J are TRBV2 and TRBJ1-2; 7 bases are a match to TRBD1. Germline lookup yields CDR1 SNHLY and CDR2 FYNNEI. The CDR3 is made up of 13 amino acids. V shed 6 bases, J shed 5 bases, and the junction held 6 bases outside the gene matches. In DNA form, the CDR3 reads TGTGCCAGCAGCGGGACAGAAGATTATGGCTACACCTTC. This gives the protein CASSGTEDYGYTF.

For this clonotype: Mismatch with germline at one junction end may stem from a read error. This chain uses TRBV20-1 with TRBJ2-1; 8 bases map to TRBD1. The CDR3 has 12 amino acids. Germline loops: CDR1 DFQATT, CDR2 SNEGSKA (reference sequence). CDR3 bases: TGCAGTGCTATAAAGGGAGGACAGGGTGAGCTCTTC. It translates to CSAIKGGQGELF.

This clonotype has only one observation. In DNA form, the CDR3 reads TGCAGTGCTAGAATTCCAGATACGCAGTATTTT. It is translated as CSARIPDTQYF. This chain joins TRBV20-1 and TRBJ2-3; D is unclear. V lost 2 bases and J lost 4, with 4 bases in between. Germline values: CDR1 DFQATT, CDR2 SNEGSKA (reference sequence). The CDR3 is 11 residues long.

The J gene is TRBJ2-1, the V gene TRBV11-1; the D gene is possibly TRBD1 (6 bases). The germline CDR1 and CDR2 sequences are SGHAT and FQDESV (reference sequence). The CDR3 is 15 amino acids. With 1 base removed from V and 9 bases from J, the gap between germline ends came to 16 bases. The chain's CDR3 is CASSLVGGPSGEQFF. CDR3 bases: TGTGCCAGCAGCTTAGTAGGGGGACCGAGCGGTGAGCAGTTCTTC.

V and J are TRBV7-6 and TRBJ2-3, with TRBD2 identical over 8 bases. The CDR3 is 15 amino acids. Germline CDR1 reads SGHVS; CDR2 reads FNYEAQ. V was pared by 4 bases and J by 0 bases, with 3 bases of the junction left unmatched. The CDR3 region has the DNA TGTGCCAGCAGCTCCCAGCGGGGGAGCACAGATACGCAGTATTTT. Translated: CASSSQRGSTDTQYF.

The chain uses TRBV10-3 and TRBJ2-1, with TRBD2 matching 12 bases. In germline, CDR1 is ENHRY, CDR2 SYGVKD. The length of the CDR3 is 16 residues. With V trimmed by 3 bases and J by 8 bases, 8 bases remained unmatched. The CDR3 loop is CAISDGLAGGVDEQFF. The CDR3 nucleotides read TGTGCCATCAGTGACGGTCTAGCGGGGGGGGTGGATGAGCAGTTCTTC.

The V and J genes are TRBV7-9 and TRBJ2-7; D remains unclear. The CDR3 contains 11 residues. The germline V gene encodes CDR1 SEHNR and CDR2 FQNEAQ (reference sequence). Trimming took 0 bases from V and 6 from J, leaving 3 bases between them. CDR3 DNA sequence: TGTGCCAGCAGCTTAGCCGGCGAGCAGTACTTC. It specifies CASSLAGEQYF.

CDR3 region: CASSGRTPGQGYNEQFF. Here the CDR3 DNA reads TGTGCCAGCAGTGGACGGACTCCGGGACAGGGGTACAATGAGCAGTTCTTC. This sequence joins TRBV2 and TRBJ2-1, with 10 bases aligning to TRBD1. Trimming took 4 bases from V and 4 from J; bases not matched to a gene: 10. The CDR3 is 17 amino acids. CDR1 is SNHLY, CDR2 FYNNEI, per germline.

Here the CDR3 reads CASSLTRDPNSPLHF. DNA for the CDR3: TGCGCCAGCAGCTTGACCCGGGACCCGAATTCACCCCTCCACTTT. V usage is TRBV5-1 and J usage is TRBJ1-6; weak D call: TRBD1 (5 bases). Trimming removed 1 base at V and 7 bases at J, with 12 bases between. CDR3 length: 15 residues. Germline CDR1 and CDR2: SGHRS and YFSETQ.

The V gene is TRBV30, the J gene TRBJ1-4; the D is unclear. This CDR3 region has 14 residues. The germline V gene has CDR1 GTSNPN and CDR2 SVGIG (reference sequence). V shed 5 bases and J shed 4 bases, with 14 bases lying between them. The CDR3, as DNA: TGTGCCTGGGGAAAAAGACCGGTTAATGAAAAACTGTTTTTT. Protein sequence: CAWGKRPVNEKLFF.

The chain combines TRBV4-2 with TRBJ2-5, with a tentative D call TRBD1 (6 bases). V lost 0 bases, J lost 0 bases, and 8 bases lay in between. The germline V gene has CDR1 LGHNA and CDR2 YNFKEQ. This CDR3 has 15 amino acids. The CDR3 sequence is CASSQEGTNQETQYF. The DNA of the CDR3 is TGTGCCAGCAGCCAAGAGGGGACAAACCAAGAGACCCAGTACTTC.

This sequence joins TRBV30 and TRBJ2-7; D is ambiguous. V lost 2 bases and J 3 bases, leaving 8 bases between the germline ends. CDR3 length: 12 amino acids. Per the germline V gene, CDR1 is GTSNPN and CDR2 is SVGIG (reference sequence). Written as DNA, the CDR3 is TGTGCCTGGAGTCGGCTAGGCTACGAGCAGTACTTC. It codes for CAWSRLGYEQYF.

The sample holds a few counts of this clonotype. The rearrangement uses TRBV4-3 and TRBJ1-2, with TRBD1 identical over 7 bases. CDR1 is LGHNA and CDR2 is YSLEER in the germline V gene. Trimming removed 0 bases from V and 7 bases from J; junction bases left unmatched: 8. The CDR3 sequence is 15 residues long. This CDR3 reads CASSQDEGALVGYTF. The CDR3 DNA sequence: TGCGCCAGCAGCCAAGATGAGGGGGCGCTAGTTGGCTACACCTTC.